This is a list of T cell receptor beta chains from one sample in a study of T cell changes during pregnancy in multiple sclerosis. Repertoires were generated with immunoSEQ multiplex PCR, while TCRdb's copy carries only in-frame clones and drops some. The sample has fewer than 95,000 clones; 80% to 95% are singletons. Source: peripheral blood, taken in the first trimester of pregnancy. Source of these receptors: a female donor with multiple sclerosis, enrolled in a pregnancy study. Each CDR3 is given with its conserved first and last residue. The D gene is left open where the match is weak. Clone size is shown for a subset of rows, as once, few, many or a class of expanded clone.

J gene,CDR3 length,V gene,D gene,clone size,CDR3 protein,CDR3 DNA
TRBJ1-5,15,TRBV11-2,TRBD1,.,CASSLGQGTGQPQHF,TGTGCCAGCAGCCTAGGACAGGGAACGGGTCAGCCCCAGCATTTT
TRBJ2-1,16,TRBV11-2,TRBD1,.,CASSLGGDSYYNEQFF,TGTGCCAGCAGCTTAGGAGGGGACAGCTACTACAATGAGCAGTTCTTC
TRBJ2-7,17,TRBV15,TRBD2,.,CATSRDLGSGGSNEQYF,TGTGCCACCAGCAGAGATCTCGGTAGCGGGGGGTCCAACGAGCAGTACTTC
TRBJ2-1,13,TRBV14,.,.,CASSPRTDNEQFF,TGTGCCAGCAGCCCACGGACAGACAATGAGCAGTTCTTC
TRBJ2-7,15,TRBV9,.,.,CASSVEAGSSYEQYF,TGTGCCAGCAGCGTAGAGGCAGGGTCCTCCTACGAGCAGTACTTC
TRBJ1-1,13,TRBV27,.,.,CASSPGGYTEAFF,TGTGCCAGCAGTCCAGGAGGCTACACTGAAGCTTTCTTT
TRBJ2-7,14,TRBV11-2,TRBD1,.,CASSPRQGERRQYF,TGTGCCAGCAGCCCCCGACAGGGGGAACGACGGCAGTACTTC
TRBJ2-3,15,TRBV9,.,.,CASSDGSPGKDTQYF,TGTGCCAGCAGCGACGGGTCTCCGGGGAAAGATACGCAGTATTTT
TRBJ2-5,14,TRBV7-8,.,.,CASSSRTYRETQYF,TGTGCCAGCAGCTCACGTACCTACAGGGAGACCCAGTACTTC
TRBJ1-1,13,TRBV5-6,.,.,CASSSSLNTEAFF,TGTGCCAGCAGCTCCTCCCTGAACACTGAAGCTTTCTTT
TRBJ2-5,12,TRBV7-2,.,.,CASSPQGPTQYF,TGTGCCAGCAGCCCCCAGGGTCCTACCCAGTACTTC
TRBJ1-1,14,TRBV14,TRBD1,.,CASSPADRGPEAFF,TGTGCCAGCAGCCCCGCTGACAGGGGCCCTGAAGCTTTCTTT
TRBJ1-4,16,TRBV6-6,TRBD1,.,CASRVRTGATNEKLFF,TGTGCCAGCCGGGTTAGGACAGGGGCAACTAATGAAAAACTGTTTTTT
TRBJ1-6,15,TRBV14,TRBD1,once,CASSQDGTGLSPLHF,TGTGCCAGCAGCCAAGATGGGACAGGCCTTTCACCCCTCCACTTT
TRBJ2-5,18,TRBV7-6,TRBD2,.,CASSLTPGLGALQETQYF,TGTGCCAGCAGCTTAACTCCGGGACTAGGGGCTCTCCAAGAGACCCAGTACTTC
TRBJ2-1,15,TRBV7-8,TRBD1,.,CASSPDRVSYNEQFF,TGTGCCAGCAGCCCGGACAGGGTATCCTACAATGAGCAGTTCTTC
TRBJ1-5,14,TRBV2,.,.,CASSEEAGNQPQHF,TGTGCCAGCAGTGAAGAGGCAGGTAATCAGCCCCAGCATTTT
TRBJ2-3,15,TRBV7-3,TRBD2,.,CASSSSGGGTDTQYF,TGTGCCAGCAGCTCTAGCGGGGGGGGCACAGATACGCAGTATTTT
TRBJ2-7,12,TRBV5-4,TRBD1,.,CASSSTGAEQYF,TGTGCCAGCAGCTCGACAGGGGCCGAGCAGTACTTC
TRBJ2-5,16,TRBV7-2,TRBD2,.,CASSLASSGGQETQYF,TGTGCCAGCAGCTTAGCCTCGAGCGGGGGGCAAGAGACCCAGTACTTC
TRBJ1-2,14,TRBV10-3,.,.,CAISESRVGYGYTF,TGTGCCATCAGTGAGTCGCGAGTCGGTTACGGCTACACCTTC
TRBJ2-7,15,TRBV7-8,TRBD1,.,CASSLGGGETYEQYF,TGTGCCAGCAGCTTAGGAGGGGGCGAGACCTACGAGCAGTACTTC
TRBJ2-7,14,TRBV15,.,.,CATSRDRGAYEQYF,TGTGCCACCAGCAGAGATCGAGGAGCGTACGAGCAGTACTTC
TRBJ1-5,14,TRBV6-5,.,.,CASSFGQSNQPQHF,TGTGCCAGCAGTTTTGGACAGAGCAATCAGCCCCAGCATTTT
TRBJ2-7,15,TRBV9,.,.,CASSVWGTSSYEQYF,TGTGCCAGCAGCGTATGGGGGACTTCCTCCTACGAGCAGTACTTC
TRBJ2-7,12,TRBV21-1,.,.,CASPDKTYEQYF,TGTGCCAGCCCCGACAAGACCTACGAGCAGTACTTC
TRBJ2-1,15,TRBV6-1,TRBD1,.,CASIGTGGTPNEQFF,TGTGCCAGCATCGGGACAGGGGGAACTCCCAATGAGCAGTTCTTC
TRBJ1-1,14,TRBV6-5,.,.,CASSSTGLGTEAFF,TGTGCCAGCAGTTCAACAGGGTTAGGAACTGAAGCTTTCTTT
TRBJ2-3,13,TRBV30,TRBD1,.,CAWGTGGTDTQYF,TGTGCCTGGGGAACAGGGGGAACAGATACGCAGTATTTT
TRBJ1-4,20,TRBV9,TRBD1,.,CASSVTTGDRFAPGNEKLFF,TGTGCCAGCAGCGTAACTACTGGGGACAGGTTCGCTCCGGGTAATGAAAAACTGTTTTTT
TRBJ2-7,14,TRBV5-1,.,.,CASSLGRQVNEQYF,TGCGCCAGCAGCTTGGGGAGACAGGTAAACGAGCAGTACTTC
TRBJ2-3,15,TRBV5-4,TRBD1,.,CASSSDRGRTDTQYF,TGTGCCAGCAGCTCGGACAGGGGGAGGACAGATACGCAGTATTTT
TRBJ2-7,11,TRBV19,.,.,CASSWGGEQYF,TGTGCCAGTAGTTGGGGCGGCGAGCAGTACTTC
TRBJ1-5,15,TRBV6-5,.,.,CASSYSMNSHQPQHF,TGTGCCAGCAGTTACTCGATGAACAGCCATCAGCCCCAGCATTTT
TRBJ1-2,18,TRBV7-9,TRBD1,.,CASSSGQGVASPNYGYTF,TGTGCCAGCAGCTCTGGACAGGGGGTAGCCTCCCCTAACTATGGCTACACCTTC
TRBJ1-1,14,TRBV19,.,.,CASSIVAGWTEAFF,TGTGCCAGTAGTATTGTGGCAGGGTGGACTGAAGCTTTCTTT
TRBJ1-3,17,TRBV19,.,.,CASSIVASGRSGNTIYF,TGTGCCAGTAGTATCGTAGCGTCCGGCAGATCTGGAAACACCATATATTTT
TRBJ2-7,13,TRBV7-2,.,.,CASSHRASYEQYF,TGTGCCAGCAGCCACAGGGCCTCCTACGAGCAGTACTTC
TRBJ1-5,14,TRBV19,.,.,CASSVQSPNQPQHF,TGTGCCAGTAGTGTACAGTCCCCAAATCAGCCCCAGCATTTT
TRBJ2-1,12,TRBV5-1,.,once,CASSLSGDEQFF,TGCGCCAGCAGCTTGTCCGGGGATGAGCAGTTCTTC
TRBJ2-2,15,TRBV4-1,.,.,CASSQDILDTGELFF,TGCGCCAGCAGCCAAGATATCCTCGACACCGGGGAGCTGTTTTTT